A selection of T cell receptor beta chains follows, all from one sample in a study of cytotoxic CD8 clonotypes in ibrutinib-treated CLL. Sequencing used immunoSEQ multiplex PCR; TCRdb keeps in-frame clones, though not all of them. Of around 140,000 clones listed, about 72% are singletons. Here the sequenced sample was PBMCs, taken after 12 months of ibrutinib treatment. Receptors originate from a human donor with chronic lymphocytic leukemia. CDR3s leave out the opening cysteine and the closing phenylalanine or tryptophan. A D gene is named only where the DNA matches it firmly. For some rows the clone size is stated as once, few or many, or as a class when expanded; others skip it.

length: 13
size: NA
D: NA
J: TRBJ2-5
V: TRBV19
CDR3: ASSPGRVGQETQY

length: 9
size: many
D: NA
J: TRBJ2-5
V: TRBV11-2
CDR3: ASSLGETQY

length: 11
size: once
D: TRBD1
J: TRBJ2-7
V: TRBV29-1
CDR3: SAPGQGAYEQY

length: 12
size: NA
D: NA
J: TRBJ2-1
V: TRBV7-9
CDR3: ASGIGSSYNEQF

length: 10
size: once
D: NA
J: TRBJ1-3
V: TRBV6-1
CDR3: ASSEGGNTIY

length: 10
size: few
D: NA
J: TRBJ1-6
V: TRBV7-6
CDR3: ASSLGNSPLH

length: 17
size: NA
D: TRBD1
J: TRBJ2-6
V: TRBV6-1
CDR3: ASSVGTGINWTGANVLT

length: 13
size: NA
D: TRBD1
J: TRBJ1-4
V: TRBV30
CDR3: AWSQQGAPGEKLF

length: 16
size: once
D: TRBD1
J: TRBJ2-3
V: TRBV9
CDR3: ASSVAPPGQSVTDTQY

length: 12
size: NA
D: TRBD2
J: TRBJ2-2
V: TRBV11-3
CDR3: ATRLAENTGELF

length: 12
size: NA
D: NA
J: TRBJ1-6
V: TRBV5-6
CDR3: ASSLVGRGSPLH

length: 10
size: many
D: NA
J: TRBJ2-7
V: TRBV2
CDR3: ASSEVSYEQY

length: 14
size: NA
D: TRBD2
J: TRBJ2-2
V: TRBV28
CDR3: ASSSLAGVGNGELF

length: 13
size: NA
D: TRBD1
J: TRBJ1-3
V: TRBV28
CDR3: ASTYTGVAGNTIY

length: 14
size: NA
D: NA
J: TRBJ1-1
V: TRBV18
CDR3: ASSPPGNRVATEAF

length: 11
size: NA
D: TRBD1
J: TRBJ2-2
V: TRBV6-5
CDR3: ASSRQGPGELF

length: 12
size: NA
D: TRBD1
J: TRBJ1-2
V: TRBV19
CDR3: ASRKGQGIYGYT

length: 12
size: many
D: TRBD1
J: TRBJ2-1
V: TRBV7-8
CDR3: ASSPGQVGYEQF

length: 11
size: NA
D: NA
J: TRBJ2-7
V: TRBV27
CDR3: ASSWQASYEQY

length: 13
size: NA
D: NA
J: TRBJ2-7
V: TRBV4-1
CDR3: ASSQVVQSSYEQY

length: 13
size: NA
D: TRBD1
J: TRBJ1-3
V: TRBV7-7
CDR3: ASSRNTGAGNTIY

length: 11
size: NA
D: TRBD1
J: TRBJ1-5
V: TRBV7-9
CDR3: ASSRGQTQPQH

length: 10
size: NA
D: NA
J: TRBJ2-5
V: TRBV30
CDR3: AWSVLEETQY

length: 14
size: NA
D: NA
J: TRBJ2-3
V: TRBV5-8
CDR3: ASSLGRGYLTDTQY

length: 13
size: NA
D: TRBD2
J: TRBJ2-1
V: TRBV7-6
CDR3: ASSLLTSGGSEQF

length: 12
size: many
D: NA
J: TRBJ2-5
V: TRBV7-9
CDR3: ASSRQKTQETQY

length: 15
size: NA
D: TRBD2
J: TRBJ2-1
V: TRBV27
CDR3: ASSTPRLAGGQDEQF

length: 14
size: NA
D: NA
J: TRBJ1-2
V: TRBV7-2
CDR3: ASSLVFAGADYGYT

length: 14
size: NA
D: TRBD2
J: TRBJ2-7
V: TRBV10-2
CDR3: ASSEPSGISGYEQY

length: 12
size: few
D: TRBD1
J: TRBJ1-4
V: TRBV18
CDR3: ASCGQDRGEKLF

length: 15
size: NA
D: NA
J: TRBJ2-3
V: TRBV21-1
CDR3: ASNWLERRRLADTQY

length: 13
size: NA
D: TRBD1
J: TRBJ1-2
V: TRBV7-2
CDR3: ASSLAGQGTGGYT